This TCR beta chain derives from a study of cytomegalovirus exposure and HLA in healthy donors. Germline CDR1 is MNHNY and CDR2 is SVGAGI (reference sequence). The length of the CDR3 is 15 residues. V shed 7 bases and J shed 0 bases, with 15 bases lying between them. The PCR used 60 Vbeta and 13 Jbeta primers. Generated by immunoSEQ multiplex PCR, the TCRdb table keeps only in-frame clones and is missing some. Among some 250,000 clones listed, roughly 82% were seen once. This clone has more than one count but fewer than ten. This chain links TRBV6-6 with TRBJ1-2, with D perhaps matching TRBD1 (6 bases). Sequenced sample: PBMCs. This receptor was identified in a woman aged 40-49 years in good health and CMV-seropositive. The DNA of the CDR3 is TGTGCCAGCAAATCAGGACAGCTAGCTAACTATGGCTACACCTTC. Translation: CASKSGQLANYGYTF.